This is a list of T cell receptor beta chains from one sample in a study of shared clonotypes between healthy human individuals. Assay: immunoSEQ multiplex PCR; the TCRdb copy retains only in-frame clones and omits some. The sample contains around 2,000,000 clones, 85% to 95% of which appear only once. Sequencing was carried out using naive CD8+ T cells sorted from blood. The receptors were gathered from a man between 18 and 35 years old in good health. Each CDR3 is given with its conserved first and last residue. D genes are given only for firm matches.

V,J,D,CDR3
TRBV6-1,TRBJ2-1,TRBD1,CASSSPGQGYNEQFF
TRBV5-4,TRBJ2-7,-,CASSLNPSYEQYF
TRBV4-3,TRBJ2-7,-,CASSRVRVAVYEQYF
TRBV19,TRBJ1-1,-,CASSIGRGLNTEAFF
TRBV10-1,TRBJ2-7,-,CASSESRDLTYEQYF
TRBV7-8,TRBJ1-1,-,CASSAWGGTSANTEAFF
TRBV5-5,TRBJ1-1,-,CASSLQGSTEAFF
TRBV19,TRBJ2-7,TRBD1,CASSPGQGPSYEQYF
TRBV4-3,TRBJ2-1,-,CASSQDPLSEDYNEQFF
TRBV4-1,TRBJ2-5,-,CASSLRGSVETQYF
TRBV9,TRBJ2-5,-,CASSVGGTAPETQYF
TRBV15,TRBJ2-7,TRBD2,CATSSHGTSGSYEQYF
TRBV25-1,TRBJ1-2,-,CASQGDYGYTF
TRBV7-9,TRBJ1-5,-,CASSLNPNQPQHF
TRBV29-1,TRBJ1-3,-,CSVAGFGSGNTIYF
TRBV28,TRBJ1-5,-,CASSLSWGQPQHF
TRBV5-8,TRBJ2-5,TRBD2,CASSFRAGGETQYF
TRBV7-9,TRBJ2-5,-,CASSPPRARSETQYF
TRBV7-8,TRBJ2-5,TRBD1,CASSLDRGLEETQYF
TRBV5-4,TRBJ2-7,-,CASSFSGFNEQYF
TRBV7-9,TRBJ2-5,TRBD1,CASSRGQGRQETQYF
TRBV4-1,TRBJ2-5,TRBD2,CASTVVAGAPQETQYF
TRBV5-1,TRBJ2-5,TRBD1,CASSRQGAGEETQYF
TRBV7-7,TRBJ2-3,TRBD2,CASSSSGRAGGDTQYF
TRBV5-6,TRBJ2-7,-,CASSLGVVEQYF
TRBV10-3,TRBJ2-3,-,CAITSGTTITDTQYF
TRBV5-4,TRBJ2-2,TRBD2,CASTRLAGDADTGELFF
TRBV27,TRBJ2-7,-,CASSLGGEGYEQYF
TRBV2,TRBJ2-7,TRBD2,CASSDFSGGSYEQYF
TRBV19,TRBJ2-5,TRBD2,CASSITSGGTETQYF
TRBV5-5,TRBJ1-6,TRBD1,CASSLAPGQEASYNSPLHF